One sample yielded the 17 T cell receptor beta chains listed below, sequenced in a study of brain metastases from non-small cell lung cancer. This table comes from immunoSEQ multiplex PCR, and its TCRdb copy is limited to in-frame clones, with some not included. The table records approximately 2,000 clones, 80% to 90% of them present only once. The sample comprised primary lung tumor tissue. These receptors were collected from a donor over 35 with non-small cell lung cancer.

This rearrangement joins TRBV7-3 to TRBJ1-1; tentative D call: TRBD1 (6 bases). Looked up from germline, CDR1 is SGHTA and CDR2 is FQGTGA. The germline V and J ends were trimmed by 2 bases and 3 bases, with 10 bases remaining between them. CDR3 length equals 14 residues. DNA for the CDR3: TGTGCCAGCAGCTTAGGGGGCGCGGACACTGAAGCTTTCTTT. The encoded protein is CASSLGGADTEAFF.

V gene TRBV19 combines with J gene TRBJ2-7; unclear D gene. Per the germline V gene, CDR1 is LNHDA and CDR2 is SQIVND (reference sequence). Trimming pared 4 bases from V and 6 bases from J, leaving 16 bases between. The CDR3 spans 14 residues. In DNA form, the CDR3 reads TGTGCCAGTAGTAATTACCTTTCACCGTTCGAGCAGTACTTC. Residues: CASSNYLSPFEQYF.

V gene TRBV30 combines with J gene TRBJ2-7; 7 nucleotides match TRBD1. The CDR3 totals 17 residues. Germline CDR1 GTSNPN, CDR2 SVGIG (reference sequence). The junction had 20 bases not matched to a gene; V was cut back by 3 bases and J by 6 bases. DNA of the CDR3: TGTGCCTGGAGCCATGGGAGTGGGACAGCCGGCAAGTCCGAGCAGTACTTC. This sequence encodes CAWSHGSGTAGKSEQYF.

Notes on this clone: One junction end disagrees with the germline gene, perhaps due to a read error. The rearrangement links TRBV6-5 to TRBJ2-2; a possible D gene is TRBD1 (7 bases). CDR3 length equals 12 residues. Germline V CDR1 and CDR2: MNHEY, SVGAGI. The DNA for the CDR3 is TGTGCCAGCGAGGGGGCCGGCGGGGAGCTATTTTTT. This codes for CASEGAGGELFF.

The V and J genes are TRBV9 and TRBJ2-2; D possibly uses TRBD1 or TRBD2 (5 bases each). This CDR3 has 16 amino acids. Trimming shortened V by 0 bases and J by 5 bases, and 14 bases separated the two germline ends. From germline, CDR1 is SGDLS and CDR2 YYNGEE. The CDR3 DNA is TGTGCCAGCAGCGTAGACAGACGGTGGGGGACCGGGGAGCTGTTTTTT. It codes for CASSVDRRWGTGELFF. The full variable domain, in which reference TRBV9 and TRBJ2-2 provide the parts outside the CDR3, is DSGVTQTPKHLITATGQRVTLRCSPRSGDLSVYWYQQSLDQGLQFLIQYYNGEERAKGNILERFSAQQFPDLHSELNLSSLELGDSALYFCASSVDRRWGTGELFFGEGSRLTVL.

J is TRBJ2-4 and V is TRBV7-4, with 8 bases that match TRBD1. With 6 bases clipped from V and 4 bases from J, the junction kept 11 bases outside the gene matches. Germline CDR1 is SGHVT and CDR2 is SQSDAQ. The CDR3 loop spans 16 amino acids. The CDR3 DNA follows: TGTGCCAGCAGAATTAAACCTCGGACAGGGAAAAACATTCAGTACTTC. It encodes CASRIKPRTGKNIQYF.

This rearrangement joins TRBV12-3 or TRBV12-4 to TRBJ2-1; D unresolved. Trimming removed 3 bases at V and 5 bases at J, with 8 bases between. CDR3 length: 13 amino acids. The CDR3 region is CASSFLGNNEQFF. Here the CDR3 DNA reads TGTGCCAGCAGTTTTTTGGGGAACAATGAGCAGTTCTTC.

This clone showed up just once. At one boundary the junction diverges from the germline segment, which might be a read error. The CDR3 DNA reads TGTGTCAGCAGCCAAGAGACCCAGTACTTC. Amino acids: CVSSQETQYF. The chain carries TRBV3-1 (or the pseudogene TRBV3-2) and TRBJ2-5; unclear D gene. In germline, CDR1 is LGHDT, CDR2 YNNKEL (reference sequence). The CDR3 consists of 10 residues.

V and J are TRBV5-1 and TRBJ2-1; 9 positions match TRBD2. Germline values: CDR1 SGHRS, CDR2 YFSETQ. The CDR3 covers 15 residues. V dropped 2 bases and J dropped 8; count of bases not matched to a gene: 8. This chain's CDR3 is CASSFSASGTDEQFF. CDR3 DNA: TGCGCCAGCAGCTTCTCAGCTAGCGGGACCGATGAGCAGTTCTTC.

The genes are TRBV2 and TRBJ2-3; possible D gene TRBD2, 6 bases. The CDR3 is made up of 16 amino acids. With 4 bases removed from V and 3 bases from J, the gap between germline ends came to 17 bases. Germline V gene lookup returns CDR1 SNHLY and CDR2 FYNNEI. The CDR3 spells CASSVSGLAGTDTQYF. The CDR3 region has the DNA TGTGCCAGCAGTGTCAGTGGCTTGGCGGGAACAGATACGCAGTATTTT.

The chain is built from TRBV19 and TRBJ1-2; a possible D gene is TRBD1 (6 bases). Germline values: CDR1 LNHDA, CDR2 SQIVND (reference sequence). V gave up 4 bases and J gave up 8 bases, with 17 bases separating them. The CDR3 loop spans 14 amino acids. CDR3: CASSTWTAEGGYTF. In nucleotides, the CDR3 is TGTGCCAGTAGTACCTGGACAGCCGAAGGAGGCTACACCTTC. The full variable domain, with the rest looked up from reference TRBV19 and TRBJ1-2, is DGGITQSPKYLFRKEGQNVTLSCEQNLNHDAMYWYRQDPGQGLRLIYYSQIVNDFQKGDIAEGYSVSREKKESFPLTVTSAQKNPTAFYLCASSTWTAEGGYTFGSGTRLTVV.

The chain recombines TRBV30 with TRBJ2-5; a possible D gene is TRBD2 (6 bases). From germline, CDR1 is GTSNPN and CDR2 SVGIG (reference sequence). V lost 0 bases, J lost 4 bases, and 12 bases lay in between. The length of the CDR3 is 14 residues. The CDR3: CAWSVGGGAETQYF. In DNA form, the CDR3 reads TGTGCCTGGAGTGTGGGCGGAGGGGCAGAGACCCAGTACTTC.

This clone was picked up one time. As DNA, the CDR3 is TGTGCCAGCAGCGTGACTGCTGCTGGAAACACCATATATTTT. It encodes CASSVTAAGNTIYF. The gene calls are TRBV2 and TRBJ1-3; D not certain. Trimming stripped 6 bases from V and 2 bases from J, with 11 bases between. Germline values: CDR1 SNHLY, CDR2 FYNNEI. This CDR3 contains 14 residues.

In its sample, this clone was seen once. This rearrangement joins TRBV7-2 to TRBJ2-1; 13 bases fit TRBD2. Germline CDR1 and CDR2: SGHTA and FQGNSA. The trim removed 5 bases at V and 7 bases at J, leaving 5 bases unmatched. The CDR3 has 15 residues. In DNA, the CDR3 is TGTGCCAGCAGCGACGGACTAGCGGGAGTAAATGAGCAGTTCTTC. Protein: CASSDGLAGVNEQFF.

The sample holds one count of this clone. The chain combines TRBV27 with TRBJ2-7, with D unclear. Trimming removed 0 bases from V and 5 bases from J, with 11 bases in between. The CDR3 extends over 14 amino acids. Germline CDR1 is MNHEY and CDR2 is SMNVEV (reference sequence). The CDR3 protein is CASSLSPGYHEQYF. Written as DNA, the CDR3 is TGTGCCAGCAGTTTATCACCGGGCTACCACGAGCAGTACTTC.

Here the CDR3 DNA reads TGTGCCTGGAGCCAAGGGAACATGAATGAAAAACTGTTTTTT. Its protein product is CAWSQGNMNEKLFF. The rearrangement uses TRBV30 and TRBJ1-4, with D uncertain. The germline V and J ends were trimmed by 3 bases and 5 bases, with 13 bases remaining between them. Per the germline V gene, CDR1 is GTSNPN and CDR2 is SVGIG (reference sequence). The CDR3 loop spans 14 amino acids.

The chain couples TRBV21-1 to TRBJ1-2; the table gives TRBD1 as D, unverified against the DNA. TRBV21-1 is flagged as a pseudogene. The length of the CDR3 is 14 residues. CDR3 amino acids: CASSKGQGEQGYTF. The CDR3 coding sequence is TGTGCCAGCAGCAAGGGGCAGGGGGAACAGGGCTACACCTTC.